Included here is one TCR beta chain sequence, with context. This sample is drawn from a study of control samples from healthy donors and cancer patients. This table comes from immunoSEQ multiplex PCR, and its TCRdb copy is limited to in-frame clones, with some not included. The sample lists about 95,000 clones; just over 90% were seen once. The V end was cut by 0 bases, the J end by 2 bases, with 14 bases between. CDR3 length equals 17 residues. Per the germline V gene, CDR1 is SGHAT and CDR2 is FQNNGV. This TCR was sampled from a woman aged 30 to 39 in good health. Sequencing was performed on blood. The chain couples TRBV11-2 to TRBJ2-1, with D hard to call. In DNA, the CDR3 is TGTGCCAGCAGCTTAGAATCCTTCCTTGGCACCTACAATGAGCAGTTCTTC. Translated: CASSLESFLGTYNEQFF.